This TCR beta chain emerged from a study of immune evolution from preneoplasia to lung adenocarcinoma. The overall study: HLA loss of heterozygosity: under 7.5% AIS, under 19% MIA, about 32% ADC, none AAH.

As regards this clone: No antigen is known for it.

General study findings and limits: Compared with EGFR-mutant or double wild-type lesions, KRAS-mutant nodules were more clonal.

CDR1 is GTSNPN and CDR2 is SVGIG in the germline V gene (reference sequence). The V end was cut by 7 bases, the J end by 7 bases, with 14 bases between. The CDR3 has 13 amino acids. Sequencing used immunoSEQ multiplex PCR; TCRdb keeps in-frame clones, though not all of them. The sample yields 4,000 to 6,000 clones, roughly 80% seen once. After pathologic assessment, macro-dissection selected premalignant or tumor cells for extraction. V usage is TRBV30 and J usage is TRBJ1-6; a weak D match, TRBD1 (6 bases). The TCR comes from a person between 50 and 69 years old with lung adenocarcinoma. The sample was FFPE minimally invasive lung adenocarcinoma tissue. The CDR3 loop is CALTQGRNSPLHF. The CDR3 DNA reads TGTGCCTTAACACAGGGTAGGAATTCACCCCTCCACTTT.